The clone carrying this T cell receptor beta chain has more than one count but fewer than ten. V was clipped by 5 bases and J by 7 bases, with 12 bases between them. The V gene's germline CDR1 is MNHEY and CDR2 SVGAGI. This CDR3 contains 13 residues. These data originate in a study of control samples from healthy donors and cancer patients. Sequenced by immunoSEQ multiplex PCR; TCRdb stores in-frame clones only, minus some. The sample has under 75,000 clones; almost 85% are singletons. The clonotype was recovered from a man in his forties in good health. Sequencing input: blood. The chain has TRBV6-5 and TRBJ1-5; tentatively, D is TRBD1 (5 bases). CDR3 protein: CASSPDRGQPQHF. CDR3 nucleotides: TGTGCCAGCAGTCCTGACAGAGGGCAGCCCCAGCATTTT.